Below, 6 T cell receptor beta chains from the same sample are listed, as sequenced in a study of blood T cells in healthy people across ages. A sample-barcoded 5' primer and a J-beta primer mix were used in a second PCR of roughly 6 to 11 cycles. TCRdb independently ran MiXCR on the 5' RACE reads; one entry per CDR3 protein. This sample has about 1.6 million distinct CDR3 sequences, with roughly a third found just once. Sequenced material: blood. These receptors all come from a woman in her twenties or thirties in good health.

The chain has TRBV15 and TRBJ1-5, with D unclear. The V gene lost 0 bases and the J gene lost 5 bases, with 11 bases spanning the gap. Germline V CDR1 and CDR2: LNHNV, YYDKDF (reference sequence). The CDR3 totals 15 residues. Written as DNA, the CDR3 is TGTGCCACCAGCAGAGATGGTAGAGTCGATCAGCCCCAGCATTTT. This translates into CATSRDGRVDQPQHF.

CDR3 in amino acids: CSAKGPQETQYF. In nucleotides, the CDR3 is TGCAGTGCCAAGGGTCCTCAAGAGACCCAGTACTTC. The V and J genes are TRBV20-1 and TRBJ2-5; D gene unclear. Germline values: CDR1 DFQATT, CDR2 SNEGSKA (reference sequence). CDR3 length equals 12 residues. V was clipped by 6 bases and J by 2 bases, with 10 bases between them.

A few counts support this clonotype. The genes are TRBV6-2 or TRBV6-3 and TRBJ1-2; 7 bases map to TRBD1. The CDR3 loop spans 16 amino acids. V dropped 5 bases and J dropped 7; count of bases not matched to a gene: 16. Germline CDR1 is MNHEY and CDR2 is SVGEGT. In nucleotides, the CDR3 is TGTGCCAGCAGTGCCGAAGACTTGACAGGGTTCCGTGGCTACACCTTC. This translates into CASSAEDLTGFRGYTF.

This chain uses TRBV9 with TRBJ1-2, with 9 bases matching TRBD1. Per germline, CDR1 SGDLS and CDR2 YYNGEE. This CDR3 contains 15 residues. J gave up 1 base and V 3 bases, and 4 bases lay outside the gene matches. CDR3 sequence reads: CASSAGQGHNYGYTF. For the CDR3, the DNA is TGTGCCAGCAGCGCAGGACAGGGGCATAACTATGGCTACACCTTC.

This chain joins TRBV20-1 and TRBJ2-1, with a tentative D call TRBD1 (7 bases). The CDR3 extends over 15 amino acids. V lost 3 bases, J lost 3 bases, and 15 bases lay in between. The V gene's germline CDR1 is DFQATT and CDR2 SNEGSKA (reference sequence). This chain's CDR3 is CSASASGGGYNEQFF. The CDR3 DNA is TGCAGTGCTAGCGCCTCAGGGGGAGGCTACAATGAGCAGTTCTTC.

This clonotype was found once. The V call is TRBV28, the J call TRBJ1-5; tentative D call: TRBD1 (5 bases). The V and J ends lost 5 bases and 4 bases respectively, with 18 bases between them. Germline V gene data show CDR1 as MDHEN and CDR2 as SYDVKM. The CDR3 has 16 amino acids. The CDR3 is CASSVPPGYNNQPQHF. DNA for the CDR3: TGTGCCAGCAGTGTTCCCCCAGGGTACAATAATCAGCCCCAGCATTTT.